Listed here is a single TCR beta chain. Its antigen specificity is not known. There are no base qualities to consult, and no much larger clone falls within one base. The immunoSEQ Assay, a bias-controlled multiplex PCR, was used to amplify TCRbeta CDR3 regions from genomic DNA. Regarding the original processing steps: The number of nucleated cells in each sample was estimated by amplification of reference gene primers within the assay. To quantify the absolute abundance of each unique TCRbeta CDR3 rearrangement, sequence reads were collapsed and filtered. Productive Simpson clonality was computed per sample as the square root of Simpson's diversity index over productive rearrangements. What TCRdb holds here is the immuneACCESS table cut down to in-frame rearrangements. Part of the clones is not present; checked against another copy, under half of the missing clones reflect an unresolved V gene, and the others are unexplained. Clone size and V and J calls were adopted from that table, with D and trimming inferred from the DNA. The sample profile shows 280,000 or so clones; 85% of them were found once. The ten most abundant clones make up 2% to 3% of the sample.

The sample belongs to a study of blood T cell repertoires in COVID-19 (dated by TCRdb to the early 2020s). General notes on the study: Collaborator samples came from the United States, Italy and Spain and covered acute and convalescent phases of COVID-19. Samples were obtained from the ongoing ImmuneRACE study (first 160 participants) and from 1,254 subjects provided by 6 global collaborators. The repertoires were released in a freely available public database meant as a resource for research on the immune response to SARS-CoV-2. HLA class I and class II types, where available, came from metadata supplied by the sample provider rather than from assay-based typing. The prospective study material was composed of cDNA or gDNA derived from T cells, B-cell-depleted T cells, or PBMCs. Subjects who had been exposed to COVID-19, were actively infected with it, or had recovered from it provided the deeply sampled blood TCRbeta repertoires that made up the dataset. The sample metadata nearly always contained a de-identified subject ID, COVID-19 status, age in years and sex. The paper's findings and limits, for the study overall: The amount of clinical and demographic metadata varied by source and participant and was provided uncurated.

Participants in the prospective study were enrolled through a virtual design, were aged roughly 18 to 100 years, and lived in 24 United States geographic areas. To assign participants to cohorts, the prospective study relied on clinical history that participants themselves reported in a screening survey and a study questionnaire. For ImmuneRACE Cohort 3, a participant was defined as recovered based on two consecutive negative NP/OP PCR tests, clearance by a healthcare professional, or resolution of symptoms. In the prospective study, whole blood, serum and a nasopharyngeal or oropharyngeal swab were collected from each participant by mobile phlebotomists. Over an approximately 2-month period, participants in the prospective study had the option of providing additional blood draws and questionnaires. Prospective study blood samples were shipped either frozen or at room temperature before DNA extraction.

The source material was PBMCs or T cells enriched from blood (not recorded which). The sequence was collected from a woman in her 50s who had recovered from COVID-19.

Here is the DNA: TGTGCCAGCAGCCCGCAATGGGGGGACGGGAACACTGAAGCTTTCTTT. Its translation is CASSPQWGDGNTEAFF. The chain joins TRBV5-8 to TRBJ1-1; 5 matching bases give a weak D call of TRBD1. The CDR3 spans 16 residues, from the cysteine through the phenylalanine. The kept DNA is CDR3 alone, 48 bases in frame from the first base. The germline V gene provides CDR1 SGHTS and CDR2 YDEGEE. V is pared back by 4 bases and J by 1 base, with 17 bases lying between the germline termini.